This TCR beta chain was found in a study of T cell responses to AZD1222 COVID-19 vaccine. Study-level information: Both about-4-week and about-12-week second-dose recipients were combined.

Data came from immunoSEQ multiplex PCR; TCRdb stores just in-frame clones and leaves some out. This table has some 120,000 clones, over 75% appearing once. CDR1 is LGHNA, CDR2 YSLEER, per germline. The CDR3 is made up of 15 amino acids. Trimming left V 0 bases short and J 2 bases short, with 8 bases between. This clone was seen only a few times. What it binds is unknown. Study-level findings and limits: Donor demographics were predominantly white British with a female majority; clonal diversity may be underestimated.

V and J are TRBV4-3 and TRBJ1-3; perhaps TRBD1 as D (5 bases). The material was peripheral blood, obtained on day 0 of AZD1222 vaccination. The sequence came from an adult in good health. CDR3 in amino acids: CASSQEGVPGNTIYF. DNA of the CDR3: TGCGCCAGCAGCCAAGAGGGGGTTCCTGGAAACACCATATATTTT.